This T cell receptor (beta chain) was retrieved from a study of shared clonotypes between healthy human individuals. The overall study: Per-donor plates numbered three CD4 naive, three CD4 memory, two CD8 naive and one CD8 memory. General observations from the study: Roughly 4.7% was the fraction of naive CD4 clonotypes found shared across several donors. Estimated richness was generally greater in naive than memory subsets.

The authors' processing: ImmunoSEQ gave junction-only sequences without quality scores, so filtering differed. Profiled with immunoSEQ multiplex PCR; TCRdb holds only in-frame clones, not every one. The V and J calls and clone size come from that table; D and trimming were worked out from the DNA. The sample carries millions of clones, approximately 94% recorded once. The CDR3 contains 14 residues. Deletions cut 2 bases from V and 1 base from J, with 6 bases between. Germline assignment: CDR1 MNHEY and CDR2 SVGAGI. CD45RO-negative, CCR7-selected cells formed the naive CD8 fraction, which excluded terminally differentiated effector memory CD45RA+ cells. This clone occurred once. Antigen: not known. At the DNA level, this CDR3 is encoded by other sequences in the same sample as well.

This receptor was identified in a man younger than 35 in good health. The chain employs TRBV6-5 and TRBJ1-5; the D gene is possibly TRBD1 (6 bases). The source material was naive CD8+ T cells sorted from blood. CDR3 in amino acids: CASSYGQSNQPQHF. CDR3 sequence (DNA): TGTGCCAGCAGTTACGGACAGAGCAATCAGCCCCAGCATTTT.